The present entry profiles one T cell receptor (beta chain) with its context. TCRdb's table, derived via immunoSEQ multiplex PCR, lists solely in-frame clones and lacks some. The sample records 70,000 to 80,000 clones, roughly 96% being singletons. This entry is derived from a study of technical replicates of blood from a few donors. Material for sequencing was T cells isolated from PBMCs. This TCR came from a human donor in good health.

The CDR3 is CASRQTSGGYNEQFF. The CDR3 DNA follows: TGTGCCAGCCGCCAGACTAGCGGGGGGTACAATGAGCAGTTCTTC. The V and J genes are TRBV7-9 and TRBJ2-1; TRBD2 agrees at 13 bases. V shed 8 bases and J 4 bases; nucleotides not matched to a gene: 5. The V gene's germline CDR1 is SEHNR and CDR2 FQNEAQ (reference sequence). CDR3 length: 15 amino acids.